This T cell receptor beta chain originates from a study of beta chain features in type 1 diabetes. Trimming at V came to 8 bases and at J to 5 bases, leaving 4 bases not matched to a gene. This CDR3 has 11 residues. CDR1 and CDR2 from the germline V gene are SQVTM and ANQGSEA. This clone was seen a handful of times. The investigators reverse transcribed all of the isolated RNA, so they sequenced expressed TCRB transcripts. Using immunoSEQ multiplex PCR, the repertoire was profiled, and TCRdb retains in-frame clones only, with some absent. The sample shows roughly 400,000 clones, 11% to 15% of them seen only once. A CD45RO/CCR7/CD25/CD127/CD95/CD27 panel sorted naive, central memory, regulatory and stem cell-like memory CD4+ cells.

Input material: naive CD4+ T cells from blood. The V call is TRBV29-1, the J call TRBJ2-5; 8 bases map to TRBD1. This TCR came from a man in his thirties or forties in good health. In nucleotides, the CDR3 is TGCAGCATCCGGACAGGGGAGACCCAGTACTTC. This gives the protein CSIRTGETQYF.